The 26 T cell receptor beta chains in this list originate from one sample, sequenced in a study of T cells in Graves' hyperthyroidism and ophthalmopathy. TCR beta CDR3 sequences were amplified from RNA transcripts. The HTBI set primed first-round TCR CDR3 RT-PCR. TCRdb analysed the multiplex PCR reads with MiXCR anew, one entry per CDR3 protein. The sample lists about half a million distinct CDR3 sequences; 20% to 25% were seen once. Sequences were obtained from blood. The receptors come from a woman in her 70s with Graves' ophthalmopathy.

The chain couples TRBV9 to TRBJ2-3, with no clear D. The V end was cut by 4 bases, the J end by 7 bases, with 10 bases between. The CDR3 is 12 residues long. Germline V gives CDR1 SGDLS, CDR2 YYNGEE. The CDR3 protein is CASSSDLNTQYF. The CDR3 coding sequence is TGTGCCAGCAGCTCGGACCTAAATACGCAGTATTTT. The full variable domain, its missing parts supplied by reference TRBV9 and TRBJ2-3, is DSGVTQTPKHLITATGQRVTLRCSPRSGDLSVYWYQQSLDQGLQFLIQYYNGEERAKGNILERFSAQQFPDLHSELNLSSLELGDSALYFCASSSDLNTQYFGPGTRLTVL.

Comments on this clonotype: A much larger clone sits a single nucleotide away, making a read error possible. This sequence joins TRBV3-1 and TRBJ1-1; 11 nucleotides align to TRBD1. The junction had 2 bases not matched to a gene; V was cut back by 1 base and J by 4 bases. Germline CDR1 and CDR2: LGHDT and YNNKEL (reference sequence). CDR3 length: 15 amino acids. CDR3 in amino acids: CASSQGGQGATEAFF. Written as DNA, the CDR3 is TGTGCCAGCAGCCAAGGCGGACAGGGGGCCACTGAAGCTTTCTTT.

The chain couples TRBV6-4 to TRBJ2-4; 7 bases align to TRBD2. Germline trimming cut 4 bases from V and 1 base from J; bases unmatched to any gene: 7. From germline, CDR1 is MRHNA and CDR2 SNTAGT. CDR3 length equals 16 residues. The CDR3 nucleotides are TGTGCCAGCAGTGTCCATAGCGGGCCCGCCAAAAACATTCAGTACTTC. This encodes CASSVHSGPAKNIQYF.

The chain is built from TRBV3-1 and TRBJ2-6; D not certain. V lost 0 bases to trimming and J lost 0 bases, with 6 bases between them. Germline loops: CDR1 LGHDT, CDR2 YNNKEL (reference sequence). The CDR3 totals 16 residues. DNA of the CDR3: TGTGCCAGCAGCCAAGAGGGCGGCTCTGGGGCCAACGTCCTGACTTTC. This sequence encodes CASSQEGGSGANVLTF.

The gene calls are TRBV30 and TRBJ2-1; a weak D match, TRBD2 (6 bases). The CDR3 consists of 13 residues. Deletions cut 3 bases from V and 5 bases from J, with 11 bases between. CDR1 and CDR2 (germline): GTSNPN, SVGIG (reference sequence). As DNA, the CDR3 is TGTGCCTGGAGCGGGAGAGCGAACAATGAGCAGTTCTTC. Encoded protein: CAWSGRANNEQFF.

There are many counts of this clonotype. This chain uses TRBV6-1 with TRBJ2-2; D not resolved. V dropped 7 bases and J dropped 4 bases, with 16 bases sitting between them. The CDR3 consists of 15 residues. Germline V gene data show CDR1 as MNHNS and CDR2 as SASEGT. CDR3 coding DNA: TGTGCCAGCACTCTGAATCTTGGGGTCACCGGGGAGCTGTTTTTT. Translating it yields CASTLNLGVTGELFF.

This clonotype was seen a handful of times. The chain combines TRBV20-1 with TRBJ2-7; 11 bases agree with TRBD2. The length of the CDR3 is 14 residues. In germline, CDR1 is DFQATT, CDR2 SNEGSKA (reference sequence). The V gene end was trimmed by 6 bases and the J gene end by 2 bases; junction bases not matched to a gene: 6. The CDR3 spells CSASGLAATYEQYF. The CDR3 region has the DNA TGCAGTGCCTCGGGACTAGCGGCCACCTACGAGCAGTACTTC.

The CDR3 nucleotides are TGTGCCAGCAGCTTCTTAAATCCCGGGACTGGGGGAGATACGCAGTATTTT. This sequence encodes CASSFLNPGTGGDTQYF. The chain carries TRBV7-2 and TRBJ2-3; maybe TRBD2 (6 bases). The ends were cut back, 3 bases at V and 5 bases at J, with 21 bases in the middle. Germline lookup yields CDR1 SGHTA and CDR2 FQGNSA. The CDR3 runs to 17 residues.

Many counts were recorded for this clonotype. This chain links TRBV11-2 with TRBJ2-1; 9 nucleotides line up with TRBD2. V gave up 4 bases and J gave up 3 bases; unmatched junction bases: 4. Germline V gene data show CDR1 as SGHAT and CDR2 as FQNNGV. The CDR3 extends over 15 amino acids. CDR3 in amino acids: CASSWASGNYNEQFF. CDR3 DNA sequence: TGTGCCAGCAGCTGGGCTAGCGGGAACTACAATGAGCAGTTCTTC.

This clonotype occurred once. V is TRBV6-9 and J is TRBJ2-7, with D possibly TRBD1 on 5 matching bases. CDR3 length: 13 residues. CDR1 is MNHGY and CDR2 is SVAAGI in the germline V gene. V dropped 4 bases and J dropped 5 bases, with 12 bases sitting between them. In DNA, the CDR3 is TGTGCCAGCAGTTTATATCCAGGGAACGAGCAGTACTTC. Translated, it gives CASSLYPGNEQYF.

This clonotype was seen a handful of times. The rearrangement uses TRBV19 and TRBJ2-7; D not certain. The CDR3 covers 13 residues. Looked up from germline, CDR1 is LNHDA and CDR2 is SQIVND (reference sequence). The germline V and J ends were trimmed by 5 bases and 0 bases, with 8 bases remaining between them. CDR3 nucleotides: TGTGCCAGTAGTGCCGACAACTCCTACGAGCAGTACTTC. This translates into CASSADNSYEQYF.

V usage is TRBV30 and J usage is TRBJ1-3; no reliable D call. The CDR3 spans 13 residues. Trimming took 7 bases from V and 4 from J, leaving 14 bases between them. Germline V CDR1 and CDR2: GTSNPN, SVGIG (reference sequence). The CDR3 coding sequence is TGTGCCTACTCGGCCTACTCAGGAAACACCATATATTTT. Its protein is CAYSAYSGNTIYF.

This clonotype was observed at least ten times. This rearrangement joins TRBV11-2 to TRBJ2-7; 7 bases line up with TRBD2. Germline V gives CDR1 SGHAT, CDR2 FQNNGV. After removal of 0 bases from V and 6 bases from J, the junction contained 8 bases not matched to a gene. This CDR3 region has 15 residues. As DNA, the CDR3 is TGTGCCAGCAGCTTAGAGGGCGGGGGATACCTCGAGCAGTACTTC. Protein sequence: CASSLEGGGYLEQYF.

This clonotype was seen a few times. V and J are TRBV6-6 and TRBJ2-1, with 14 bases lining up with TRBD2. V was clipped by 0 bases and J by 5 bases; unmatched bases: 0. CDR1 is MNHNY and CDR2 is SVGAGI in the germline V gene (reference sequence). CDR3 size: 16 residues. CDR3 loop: CASSYSTSGGDNEQFF. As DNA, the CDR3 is TGTGCCAGCAGTTACTCGACTAGCGGGGGGGACAATGAGCAGTTCTTC.

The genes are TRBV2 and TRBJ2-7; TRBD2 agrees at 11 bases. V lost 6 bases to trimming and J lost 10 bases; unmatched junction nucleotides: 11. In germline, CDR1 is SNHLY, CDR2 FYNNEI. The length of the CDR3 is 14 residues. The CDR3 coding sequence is TGTGCCAGCAGGGACCTAGCGGGAGGTATCGACCAGTACTTC. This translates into CASRDLAGGIDQYF.

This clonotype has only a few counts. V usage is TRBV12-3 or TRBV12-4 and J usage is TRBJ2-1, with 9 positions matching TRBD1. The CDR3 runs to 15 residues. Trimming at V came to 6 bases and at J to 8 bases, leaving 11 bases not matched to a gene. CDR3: CASSRTGTGSDEQFF. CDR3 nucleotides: TGTGCCAGCAGCCGTACCGGGACAGGGAGCGATGAGCAGTTCTTC.

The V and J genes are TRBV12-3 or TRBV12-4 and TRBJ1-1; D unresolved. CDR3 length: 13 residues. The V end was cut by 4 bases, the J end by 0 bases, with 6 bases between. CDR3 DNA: TGTGCCAGCAGTTGGTCTTTGAACACTGAAGCTTTCTTT. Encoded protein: CASSWSLNTEAFF.

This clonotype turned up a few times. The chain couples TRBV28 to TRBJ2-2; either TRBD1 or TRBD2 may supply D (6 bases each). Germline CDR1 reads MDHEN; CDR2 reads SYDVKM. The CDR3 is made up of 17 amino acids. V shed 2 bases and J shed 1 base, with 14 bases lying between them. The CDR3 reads CASSLPGGLLNTGELFF. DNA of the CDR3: TGTGCCAGCAGTTTACCCGGGGGCCTCTTGAACACCGGGGAGCTGTTTTTT.

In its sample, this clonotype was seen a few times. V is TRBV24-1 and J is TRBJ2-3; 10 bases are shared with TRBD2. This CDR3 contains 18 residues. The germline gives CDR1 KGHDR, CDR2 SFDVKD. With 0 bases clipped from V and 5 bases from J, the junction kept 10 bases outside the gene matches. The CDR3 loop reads CATSDLQVSGRPRDTQYF. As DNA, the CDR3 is TGTGCCACCAGTGATTTGCAGGTTAGCGGGAGGCCACGAGATACGCAGTATTTT.

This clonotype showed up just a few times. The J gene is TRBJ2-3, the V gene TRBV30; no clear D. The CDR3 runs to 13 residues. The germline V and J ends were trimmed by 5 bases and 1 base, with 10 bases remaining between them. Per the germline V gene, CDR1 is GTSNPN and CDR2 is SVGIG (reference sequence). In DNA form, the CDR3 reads TGTGCCTGGGGCCACTGGGGCACAGATACGCAGTATTTT. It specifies CAWGHWGTDTQYF. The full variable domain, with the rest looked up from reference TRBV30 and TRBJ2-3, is SQTIHQWPATLVQPVGSPLSLECTVEGTSNPNLYWYRQAAGRGLQLLFYSVGIGQISSEVPQNLSASRPQDRQFILSSKKLLLSDSGFYLCAWGHWGTDTQYFGPGTRLTVL.

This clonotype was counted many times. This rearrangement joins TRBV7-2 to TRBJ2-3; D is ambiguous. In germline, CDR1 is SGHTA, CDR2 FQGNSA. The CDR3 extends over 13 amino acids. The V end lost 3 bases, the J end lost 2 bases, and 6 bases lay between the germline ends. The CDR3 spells CASSFSYTDTQYF. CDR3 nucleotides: TGTGCCAGCAGCTTCTCGTACACAGATACGCAGTATTTT.

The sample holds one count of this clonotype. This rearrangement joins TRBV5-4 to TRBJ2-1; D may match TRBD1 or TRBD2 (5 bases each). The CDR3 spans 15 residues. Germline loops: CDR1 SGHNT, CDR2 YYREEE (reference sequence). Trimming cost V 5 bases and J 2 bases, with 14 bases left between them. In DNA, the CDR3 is TGTGCCAGCAGTTCCGGGACGCTGCCCTACAATGAGCAGTTCTTC. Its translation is CASSSGTLPYNEQFF.

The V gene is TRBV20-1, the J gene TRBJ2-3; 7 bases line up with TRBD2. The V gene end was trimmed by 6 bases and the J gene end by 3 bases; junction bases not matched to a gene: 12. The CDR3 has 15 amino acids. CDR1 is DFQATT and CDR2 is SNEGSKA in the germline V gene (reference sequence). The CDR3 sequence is CSATGTKFWTDTQYF. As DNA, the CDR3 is TGCAGTGCAACCGGGACTAAATTCTGGACAGATACGCAGTATTTT.

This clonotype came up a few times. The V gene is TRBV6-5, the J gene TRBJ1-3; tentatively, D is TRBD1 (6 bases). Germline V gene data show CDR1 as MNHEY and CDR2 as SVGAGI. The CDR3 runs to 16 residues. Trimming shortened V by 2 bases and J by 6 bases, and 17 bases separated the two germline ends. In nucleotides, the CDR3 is TGTGCCAGCAGTTACAGGACAGAGCTTGCTGAAAACACCATATATTTT. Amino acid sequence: CASSYRTELAENTIYF.

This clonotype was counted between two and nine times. CDR3 in DNA: TGCGCCAGCAGCCTACAGGTCGTGGGGACCGGGGAGCTGTTTTTT. Protein sequence: CASSLQVVGTGELFF. The chain uses TRBV5-1 and TRBJ2-2; D is perhaps TRBD1 (5 bases). Germline CDR1 is SGHRS and CDR2 is YFSETQ. The CDR3 runs to 15 residues. V gave up 4 bases and J gave up 5 bases, with 15 bases separating them.

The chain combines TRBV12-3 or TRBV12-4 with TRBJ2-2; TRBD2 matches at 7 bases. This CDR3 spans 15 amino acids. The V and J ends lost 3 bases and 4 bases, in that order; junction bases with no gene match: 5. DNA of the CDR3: TGTGCCAGCAGTTTCTGGCGGGAGCGCACCGGGGAGCTGTTTTTT. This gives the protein CASSFWRERTGELFF.